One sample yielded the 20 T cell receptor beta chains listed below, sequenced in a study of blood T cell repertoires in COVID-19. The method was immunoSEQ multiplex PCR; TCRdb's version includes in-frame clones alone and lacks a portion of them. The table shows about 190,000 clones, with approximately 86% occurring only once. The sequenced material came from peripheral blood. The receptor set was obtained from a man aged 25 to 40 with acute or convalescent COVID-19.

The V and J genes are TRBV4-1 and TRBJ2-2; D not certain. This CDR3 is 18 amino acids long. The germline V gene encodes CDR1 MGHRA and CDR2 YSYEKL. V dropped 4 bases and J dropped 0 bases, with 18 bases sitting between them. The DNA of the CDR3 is TGCGCCAGCAGCCGGATTGGGCCCCACCCCACGAACACCGGGGAGCTGTTTTTT. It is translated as CASSRIGPHPTNTGELFF.

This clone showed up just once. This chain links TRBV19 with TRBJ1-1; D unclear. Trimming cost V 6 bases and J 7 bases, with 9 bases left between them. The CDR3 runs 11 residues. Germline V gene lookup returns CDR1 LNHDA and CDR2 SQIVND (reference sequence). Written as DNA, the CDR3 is TGTGCCAGTAGCCAGAGCGATGAAGCTTTCTTT. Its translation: CASSQSDEAFF.

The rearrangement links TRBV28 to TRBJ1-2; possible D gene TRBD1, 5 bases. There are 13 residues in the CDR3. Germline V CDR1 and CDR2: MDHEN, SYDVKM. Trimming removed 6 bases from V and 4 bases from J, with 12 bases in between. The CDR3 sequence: CASRTTTAYGYTF. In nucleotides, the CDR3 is TGTGCCAGCAGGACAACGACAGCCTATGGCTACACCTTC.

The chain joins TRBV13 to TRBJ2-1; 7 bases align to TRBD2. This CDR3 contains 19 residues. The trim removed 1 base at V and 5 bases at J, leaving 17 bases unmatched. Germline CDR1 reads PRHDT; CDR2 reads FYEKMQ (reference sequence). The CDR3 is CASSLVWDYAKGQHNEQFF. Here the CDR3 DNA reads TGTGCCAGCAGCTTAGTCTGGGACTATGCGAAAGGCCAGCACAATGAGCAGTTCTTC.

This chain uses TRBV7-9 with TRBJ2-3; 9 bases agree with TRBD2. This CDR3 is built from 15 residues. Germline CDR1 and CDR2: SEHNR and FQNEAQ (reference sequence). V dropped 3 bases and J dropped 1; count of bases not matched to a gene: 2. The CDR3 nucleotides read TGTGCCAGCAGCTTCAAGCGGGGGGGCACAGATACGCAGTATTTT. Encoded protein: CASSFKRGGTDTQYF.

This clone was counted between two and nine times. The CDR3 region is CASRLLETGANEKLFF. CDR3 in DNA: TGCGCCAGCAGGCTCTTGGAGACAGGGGCTAATGAAAAACTGTTTTTT. The chain employs TRBV4-1 and TRBJ1-4; TRBD1 agrees at 8 bases. The trim removed 6 bases at V and 3 bases at J, leaving 9 bases unmatched. The CDR3 has 16 amino acids. Germline V CDR1 and CDR2: MGHRA, YSYEKL.

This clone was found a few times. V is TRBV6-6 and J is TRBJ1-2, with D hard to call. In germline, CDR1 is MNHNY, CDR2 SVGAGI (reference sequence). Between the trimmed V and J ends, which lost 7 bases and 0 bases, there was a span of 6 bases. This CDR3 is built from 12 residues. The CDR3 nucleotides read TGTGCCAGCACACAAACTAACTATGGCTACACCTTC. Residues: CASTQTNYGYTF.

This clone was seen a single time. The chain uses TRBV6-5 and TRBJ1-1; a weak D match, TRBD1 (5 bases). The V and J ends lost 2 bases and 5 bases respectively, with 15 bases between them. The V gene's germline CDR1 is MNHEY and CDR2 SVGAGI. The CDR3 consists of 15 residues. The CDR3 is CASSYEPGGRTEAFF. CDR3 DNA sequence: TGTGCCAGCAGTTACGAGCCCGGGGGTCGGACTGAAGCTTTCTTT.

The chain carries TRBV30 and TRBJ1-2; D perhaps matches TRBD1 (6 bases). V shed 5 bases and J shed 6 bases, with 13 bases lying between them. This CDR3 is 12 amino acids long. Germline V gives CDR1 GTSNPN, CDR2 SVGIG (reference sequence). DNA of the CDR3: TGTGCCTGGGAGGGGGGGCGACATGGCTACACCTTC. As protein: CAWEGGRHGYTF.

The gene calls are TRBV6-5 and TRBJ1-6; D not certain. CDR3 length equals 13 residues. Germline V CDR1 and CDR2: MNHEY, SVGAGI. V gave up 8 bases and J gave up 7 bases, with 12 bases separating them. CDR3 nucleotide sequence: TGTGCCAGCTCTAGGACTAAAAATTCACCCCTCCACTTT. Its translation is CASSRTKNSPLHF.

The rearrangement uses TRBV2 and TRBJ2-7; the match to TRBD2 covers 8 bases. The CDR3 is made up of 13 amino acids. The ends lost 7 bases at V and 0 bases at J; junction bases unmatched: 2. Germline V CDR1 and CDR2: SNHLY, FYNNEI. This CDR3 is CASNAGGSYEQYF. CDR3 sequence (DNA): TGTGCCAGCAACGCGGGGGGCTCCTACGAGCAGTACTTC. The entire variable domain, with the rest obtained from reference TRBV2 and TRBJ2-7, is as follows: EPEVTQTPSHQVTQMGQEVILRCVPISNHLYFYWYRQILGQKVEFLVSFYNNEISEKSEIFDDQFSVERPDGSNFTLKIRSTKLEDSAMYFCASNAGGSYEQYFGPGTRLTVT.

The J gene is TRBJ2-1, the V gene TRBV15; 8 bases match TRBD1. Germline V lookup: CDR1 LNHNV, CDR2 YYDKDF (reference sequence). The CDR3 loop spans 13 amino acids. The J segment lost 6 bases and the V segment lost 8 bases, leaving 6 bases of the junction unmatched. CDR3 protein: CATRGQARNEQFF. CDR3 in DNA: TGTGCCACCCGGGGACAGGCCCGCAATGAGCAGTTCTTC.

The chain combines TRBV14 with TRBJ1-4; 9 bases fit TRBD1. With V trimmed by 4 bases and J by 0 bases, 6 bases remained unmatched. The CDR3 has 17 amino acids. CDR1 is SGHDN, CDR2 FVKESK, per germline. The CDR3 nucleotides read TGTGCCAGCAGCCGGCGGACAGGGGATGCAACTAATGAAAAACTGTTTTTT. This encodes CASSRRTGDATNEKLFF.

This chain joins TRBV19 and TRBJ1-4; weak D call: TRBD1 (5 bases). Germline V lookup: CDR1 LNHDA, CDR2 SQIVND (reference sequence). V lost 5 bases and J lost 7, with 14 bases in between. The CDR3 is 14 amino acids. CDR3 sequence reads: CASSWSVGGEKLFF. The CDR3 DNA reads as TGTGCCAGTAGTTGGTCCGTGGGGGGTGAAAAACTGTTTTTT.

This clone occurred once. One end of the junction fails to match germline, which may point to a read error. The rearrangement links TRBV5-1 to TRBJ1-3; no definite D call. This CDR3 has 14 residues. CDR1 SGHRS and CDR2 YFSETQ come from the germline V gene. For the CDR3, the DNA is TGCGCCAGCAGCTTGGCTGCGGGTGGAGACACCATATATTTT. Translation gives CASSLAAGGDTIYF. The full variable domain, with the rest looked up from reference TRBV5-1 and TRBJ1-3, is KAGVTQTPRYLIKTRGQQVTLSCSPISGHRSVSWYQQTPGQGLQFLFEYFSETQRNKGNFPGRFSGRQFSNSRSEMNVSTLELGDSALYLCASSLAAGGDTIYFGEGSWLTVV.

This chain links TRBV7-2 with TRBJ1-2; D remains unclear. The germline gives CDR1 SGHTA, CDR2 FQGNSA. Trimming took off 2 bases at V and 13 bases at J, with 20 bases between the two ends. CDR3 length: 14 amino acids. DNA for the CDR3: TGTGCCAGCAGCTTAAATCGGGGAGGTAGAGGATCCACCTTC. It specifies CASSLNRGGRGSTF.

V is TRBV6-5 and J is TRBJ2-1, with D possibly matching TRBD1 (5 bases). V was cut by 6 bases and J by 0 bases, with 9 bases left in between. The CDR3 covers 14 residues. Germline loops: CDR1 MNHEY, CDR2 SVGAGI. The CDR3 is CASRTDLSYNEQFF. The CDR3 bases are TGTGCCAGCAGGACAGACCTCTCCTACAATGAGCAGTTCTTC.

The CDR3 region is CSVRTGEQPQHF. The CDR3 DNA reads TGCAGCGTTCGGACAGGGGAGCAGCCCCAGCATTTT. V and J are TRBV29-1 and TRBJ1-5, with 9 bases fitting TRBD1. The length of the CDR3 is 12 residues. Germline loops: CDR1 SQVTM, CDR2 ANQGSEA. V was pared by 5 bases and J by 7 bases, with 3 bases of the junction left unmatched.

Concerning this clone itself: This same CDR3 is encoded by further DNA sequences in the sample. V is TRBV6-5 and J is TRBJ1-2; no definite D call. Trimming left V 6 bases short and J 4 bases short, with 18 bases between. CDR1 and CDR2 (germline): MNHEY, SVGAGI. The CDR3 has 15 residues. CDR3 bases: TGTGCCAGCAGCTCTCCCCGACTGACGATCTATGGCTACACCTTC. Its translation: CASSSPRLTIYGYTF.

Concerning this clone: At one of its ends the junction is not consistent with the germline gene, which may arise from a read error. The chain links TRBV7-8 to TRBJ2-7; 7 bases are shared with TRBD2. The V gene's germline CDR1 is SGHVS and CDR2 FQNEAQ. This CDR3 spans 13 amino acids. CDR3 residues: CASSLAGSGTKDF. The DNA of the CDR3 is TGTGCCAGCAGCTTAGCAGGATCCGGGACTAAAGACTTC. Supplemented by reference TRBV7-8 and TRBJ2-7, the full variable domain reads GAGVSQSPRYKVAKRGQDVALRCDPISGHVSLFWYQQALGQGPEFLTYFQNEAQLDKSGLPSDRFFAERPEGSVSTLKIQRTQQEDSAVYLCASSLAGSGTKDFGPGTRLTVT.